This is a list of T cell receptor beta chains from one sample in a study of T cell repertoires in cytomegalovirus infection. One entry per CDR3 protein results from TCRdb running MiXCR on the reads. Of about 770,000 distinct CDR3 sequences listed, 25% to 30% are singletons. The antigens of these receptors remain unknown. This sample comprised cultured CD8+ T cells from PBMCs, obtained from culture after CMV antigen stimulation. The receptor source for this set is a human donor in good health (CMV status not recorded). Some clones in this sample may be carry-over from other donors' samples. CDR3s include the opening cysteine and the closing phenylalanine or tryptophan.

V gene	J gene	CDR3 protein
TRBV6-6	TRBJ2-3	CASSYASGGPEDTQYF
TRBV2	TRBJ2-1	CASIGEVLGQFF
TRBV7-6	TRBJ2-2	CASSHPSGANTGELFF
TRBV7-9	TRBJ1-2	CASSLSPPGTPNYGYTF
TRBV29-1	TRBJ2-1	CSVEIGAAGQFF
TRBV4-1	TRBJ1-5	CASSSTDLGNQPQHF
TRBV6-2/TRBV6-3	TRBJ2-1	CASRGDLPIDNEQFF
TRBV7-6	TRBJ2-2	CASSPPGREPGELFF
TRBV12-3/TRBV12-4	TRBJ2-5	CASLGGETQYF
TRBV19	TRBJ2-1	CATRSGGIYNEQFF
TRBV7-9	TRBJ1-2	CASSLPNRVDYGYTF
TRBV6-1	TRBJ2-5	CASSEWLGQGLTETQYF
TRBV7-8	TRBJ1-2	CASSRTGGESYGYTF
TRBV5-6	TRBJ2-3	CASSPGTGLQYF
TRBV6-9	TRBJ1-2	CASSYNEGGAYGYTF
TRBV11-2	TRBJ2-1	CASSYISRVAVAYNEQFF